The TCR beta chain under discussion was sequenced for a study of control samples from healthy donors and cancer patients. The J segment lost 1 base and the V segment lost 5 bases, leaving 9 bases of the junction unmatched. The CDR3 runs 16 residues. CDR1 SEHNR and CDR2 FQNEAQ come from the germline V gene (reference sequence). The repertoire was sequenced with immunoSEQ multiplex PCR; TCRdb's copy has only in-frame clones and lacks some. The sample comprises roughly 140,000 clones, about nine tenths of which are singletons, and over 4.5% rests with the top ten. The sample consisted of blood. The clonotype originates from a man younger than 45 in good health. V is TRBV7-9 and J is TRBJ2-3; 7 bases are a match to TRBD1. The CDR3 is CASSPRQGLGTDTQYF. The CDR3 DNA reads TGTGCCAGCAGCCCCCGACAGGGTTTGGGCACAGATACGCAGTATTTT. The complete variable domain, with remaining parts taken from reference TRBV7-9 and TRBJ2-3, reads DTGVSQNPRHKITKRGQNVTFRCDPISEHNRLYWYRQTLGQGPEFLTYFQNEAQLEKSRLLSDRFSAERPKGSFSTLEIQRTEQGDSAMYLCASSPRQGLGTDTQYFGPGTRLTVL.